Here is one T cell receptor beta chain with its context. What it recognizes is unknown. This CDR3 has 15 residues. Per germline, CDR1 SGHRS and CDR2 YFSETQ. V lost 3 bases to trimming and J lost 6 bases; unmatched junction nucleotides: 12. The data were obtained in a study of cytomegalovirus exposure and HLA in healthy donors. 13 Jbeta primers and 60 Vbeta primers were used for the PCR. The protocol was immunoSEQ multiplex PCR, while the TCRdb copy is restricted to in-frame clones and leaves out a portion. Here the sample spans around 200,000 clones, about 88% being singletons. Study findings and constraints: An ancestry cluster, one associated with Asian ancestry, reportedly showed fewer N-insertions than the roughly 670-donor mean in a later analysis. It was likely that a cluster of highly shared sequence variants was a sequencing artifact. In most subjects, TCR beta sequences reportedly gave accurate predictions of HLA-A and HLA-B alleles.

The rearrangement links TRBV5-1 to TRBJ2-7; 7 positions agree with TRBD1. The specimen sequenced was PBMCs. The receptor's source is a woman aged 25 to 39 in good health and CMV-seronegative. CDR3 region: CASSSWRGGPSEQYF. CDR3 nucleotides: TGCGCCAGCAGCTCCTGGAGAGGGGGCCCCTCCGAGCAGTACTTC.